The rows below give T cell receptor beta chains drawn from one sample of a study of shared clonotypes between healthy human individuals. Sequencing was performed with immunoSEQ multiplex PCR; in TCRdb, only in-frame clones are kept and a portion is missing. There are approximately 2,200,000 clones in the sample; 93% occur only once, and more than 1.5% lies in the top ten. Specimen: naive CD8+ T cells from PBMCs. These receptors were obtained from a man aged 18 to 30 in good health. Some clones in this sample may be carry-over from other donors' samples. Each CDR3 is given with its conserved first and last residue. Each record gives: V gene, D gene, J gene, clone size, CDR3 DNA, CDR3 protein. The D gene is left open where the match is weak. Clone sizes are given selectively: once, few, many, or a class where the clone is expanded.

TRBV4-1	-	TRBJ2-7	-	TGCGCCAGCAGCCCGACCCCGGGACTTAGAGAGCAGTACTTC	CASSPTPGLREQYF
TRBV15	TRBD1	TRBJ2-7	once	TGTGCCACCAGCCTCCTTTCAGGGGGAGACGAGCAGTACTTC	CATSLLSGGDEQYF
TRBV7-6	-	TRBJ2-1	-	TGTGCCAGCAGCTCACTAGGAAATGAGCAGTTCTTC	CASSSLGNEQFF
TRBV10-3	TRBD2	TRBJ2-7	-	TGTGCCATCAGTTCCGGGACTAGCGGGAGGGCGTACGAGCAGTACTTC	CAISSGTSGRAYEQYF
TRBV29-1	-	TRBJ1-2	-	TGCAGCGTCGACCCTGGGCCTACTATGGGAGGCTACACCTTC	CSVDPGPTMGGYTF
TRBV6-6	-	TRBJ2-1	-	TGTGCCAGCAGTTACACGGGGGGCCATGAGCAGTTCTTC	CASSYTGGHEQFF
TRBV5-4	-	TRBJ1-2	-	TGTGCCAGCAGCCCTGGTGGGGGAGAGGGCACCTTC	CASSPGGGEGTF
TRBV9	-	TRBJ2-7	-	TGTGCCAGCAGCGAAACAGGGTGGACCTACGAGCAGTACTTC	CASSETGWTYEQYF
TRBV6-5	-	TRBJ1-5	-	TGTGCCAGCAGCTATCGCTCGAGGCAGCCCCAGCATTTT	CASSYRSRQPQHF
TRBV6-1	TRBD2	TRBJ2-7	-	TGTGCCAGCGGTTCCGGGGCGGGAGAATTTAACGAGCAGTACTTC	CASGSGAGEFNEQYF
TRBV4-1	-	TRBJ2-5	-	TGCGCCAGCAGCCAAGTTAGGGACTTCGGGCAAGAGACCCAGTACTTC	CASSQVRDFGQETQYF
TRBV10-3	TRBD1	TRBJ1-1	once	TGTGCCATCAGTGAGAGCAGGACAGGGGGCCTGTACGGGGCTGAAGCTTTCTTT	CAISESRTGGLYGAEAFF
TRBV5-4	-	TRBJ1-2	-	TGTGCCAGCAGCTTCGGATTTAACTATGGCTACACCTTC	CASSFGFNYGYTF
TRBV6-5	-	TRBJ1-3	-	TGTGCCAGCAGTGGCATGCCCTCTGGAAACACCATATATTTT	CASSGMPSGNTIYF
TRBV4-2	-	TRBJ2-5	-	TGTGCCAGCAGCCCACTAGAAGAGGGTCTTAGGGAGACCCAGTACTTC	CASSPLEEGLRETQYF
TRBV10-2	TRBD1	TRBJ2-7	-	TGCGCCAGCTCCCAACCGGGACAGGGGATCTACGAGCAGTACTTC	CASSQPGQGIYEQYF
TRBV27	TRBD1	TRBJ1-5	once	TGTGCCAGCAGTCTACAGGGGAGCAATCAGCCCCAGCATTTT	CASSLQGSNQPQHF
TRBV2	TRBD2	TRBJ2-7	-	TGTGCCAGCAGGGTAACTAGCGGGGGAATCTACGAGCAGTACTTC	CASRVTSGGIYEQYF
TRBV6-4	-	TRBJ2-1	-	TGTGCCAGCAGTGAGGAGGGGCCCCGGACGGAGCAGTTCTTC	CASSEEGPRTEQFF
TRBV9	-	TRBJ1-3	-	TGTGCCAGCAGCGACAACAGAGTCGGTCCTGGAAACACCATATATTTT	CASSDNRVGPGNTIYF
TRBV5-6	TRBD1	TRBJ2-5	once	TGTGCCAGCTTGAGGACAGGGGTCATAGAGACCCAGTACTTC	CASLRTGVIETQYF
TRBV9	TRBD2	TRBJ2-3	-	TGTGCCAGCAGCCCAGGACTAGCGGAAGACACAGATACGCAGTATTTT	CASSPGLAEDTDTQYF
TRBV7-6	TRBD2	TRBJ2-3	-	TGTGCCAGCAGCTTAATAGCGGGAGTAACAGATACGCAGTATTTT	CASSLIAGVTDTQYF
TRBV5-4	-	TRBJ2-5	-	TGTGCCAGCAGCTTGGAGGCAGGGCCAGGGGAGACCCAGTACTTC	CASSLEAGPGETQYF
TRBV5-6	-	TRBJ1-6	-	TGTGCCAGCAGCTTTTGGGGACGGAAGAATTCACCCCTCCACTTT	CASSFWGRKNSPLHF
TRBV29-1	TRBD1	TRBJ2-7	-	TGCAGCGTTGTCTCCGGACAGGACCCCTACGAGCAGTACTTC	CSVVSGQDPYEQYF
TRBV19	-	TRBJ2-1	-	TGTGCCAGTAGTATGGGGCATGAGCAGTTCTTC	CASSMGHEQFF
TRBV28	-	TRBJ2-1	-	TGTGCCAGCAGTTCGGTAGCGGAAAGCTCCTACAATGAGCAGTTCTTC	CASSSVAESSYNEQFF
TRBV6-5	TRBD1	TRBJ1-2	few	TGTGCCAGCAGTACCGGGACAGGGTCAATCCGTGGCTACACCTTC	CASSTGTGSIRGYTF
TRBV15	TRBD1	TRBJ1-5	-	TGTGCCACCAGCACCGACAGGGGGAGTGGCCAGCCCCAGCATTTT	CATSTDRGSGQPQHF
TRBV28	-	TRBJ2-1	-	TGTGCCAGCAGTTTATCCTGGGATGAGCAGTTCTTC	CASSLSWDEQFF
TRBV7-9	-	TRBJ2-2	-	TGTGCCAGCAGCCTCGAGTCGGTTACCGGGGAGCTGTTTTTT	CASSLESVTGELFF
TRBV4-3	TRBD1	TRBJ2-2	-	TGCGCCAGCAGCCAAGATTTCCCCGGCGGACAGGGGAACACCGGGGAGCTGTTTTTT	CASSQDFPGGQGNTGELFF
TRBV11-2	-	TRBJ1-3	-	TGTGCCAGCAGTTCCTTCCGGACGGCGAGCTCTGGAAACACCATATATTTT	CASSSFRTASSGNTIYF
TRBV6-5	-	TRBJ2-1	-	TGTGCCAGCAGTTACCAACGACGAGCATACAATGAGCAGTTCTTC	CASSYQRRAYNEQFF
TRBV11-2	-	TRBJ2-7	-	TGTGCCAGCAGCTTATACTCGGGACCCTACGAGCAGTACTTC	CASSLYSGPYEQYF
TRBV28	TRBD1	TRBJ2-7	-	TGTGCCAGCAGTTTATGGACAGGGGGCTTGGACGAGCAGTACTTC	CASSLWTGGLDEQYF
TRBV6-1	TRBD2	TRBJ2-3	-	TGTGCCAGCAGTTTAGCGGGAGGCCAAGATACGCAGTATTTT	CASSLAGGQDTQYF
TRBV6-5	TRBD1	TRBJ2-7	-	TGTGCCAGCAGTTACGCCCGGGGGGGACAGGGGTACGAGCAGTACTTC	CASSYARGGQGYEQYF
TRBV11-2	-	TRBJ2-3	-	TGTGCCAGCAGCTTAGGGGGCAGGGCCGCAGATACGCAGTATTTT	CASSLGGRAADTQYF
TRBV4-3	-	TRBJ2-5	-	TGCGCCAGCAGCCAAGGGGTGGGTACGAGAGAGACCCAGTACTTC	CASSQGVGTRETQYF
TRBV28	TRBD1	TRBJ1-5	-	TGTGCCAGCAGTGTCGGGACAGGCTTGTATGGCAGCAATCAGCCCCAGCATTTT	CASSVGTGLYGSNQPQHF
TRBV4-1	-	TRBJ2-2	-	TGCGCCAGCAGCCCCTTGGGGGCTCTATTGGGGGAGCTGTTTTTT	CASSPLGALLGELFF
TRBV28	-	TRBJ2-7	-	TGTGCCAGCTTTGGGGCCCCGGGGTACTACGAGCAGTACTTC	CASFGAPGYYEQYF
TRBV27	-	TRBJ2-7	-	TGTGCCAGCAGTTTATCGGCGGAGGGGATCAACGAGCAGTACTTC	CASSLSAEGINEQYF
TRBV15	-	TRBJ2-3	few	TGTGCCACCAGCAGAGATCGTGCGTCCACAGATACGCAGTATTTT	CATSRDRASTDTQYF
TRBV13	TRBD1	TRBJ2-3	-	TGTGCCAGCAGCCCTCGAGGGACAGTATACACAGATACGCAGTATTTT	CASSPRGTVYTDTQYF
TRBV7-2	-	TRBJ1-1	-	TGTGCCAGCAGCCCCAAGGACGGGAACACTGAAGCTTTCTTT	CASSPKDGNTEAFF
TRBV29-1	TRBD2	TRBJ2-7	-	TGCAGCGGTGGTTCTACCGCGGGAGGGTCCTACGAGCAGTACTTC	CSGGSTAGGSYEQYF
TRBV6-5	-	TRBJ2-1	-	TGTGCCAGCACCACGGACTACCACAATGAGCAGTTCTTC	CASTTDYHNEQFF
TRBV19	-	TRBJ1-2	-	TGTGCCAGCTCGCTAGCTAACTATGGCTACACCTTC	CASSLANYGYTF
TRBV6-1	TRBD1	TRBJ1-4	-	TGTGCCAGCAGTGTCCGGGACAGACTTAATGAAAAACTGTTTTTT	CASSVRDRLNEKLFF
TRBV19	-	TRBJ1-1	-	TGTGCCAGTAGTATAGCGGCCCAGGAATGGAGCACTGAAGCTTTCTTT	CASSIAAQEWSTEAFF